The 32 T cell receptor beta chains presented below share a single source sample, sequenced in a study of blood T cell repertoires in COVID-19. Sequencing used immunoSEQ multiplex PCR; TCRdb keeps in-frame clones, though not all of them. The sample records 99,000 or so clones, 65% to 90% being singletons. Material for sequencing was peripheral blood. These receptors originate from a man aged 55 to 70 with acute or convalescent COVID-19.

The chain combines TRBV7-8 with TRBJ2-3; D is ambiguous. Germline lookup yields CDR1 SGHVS and CDR2 FQNEAQ. Trimming stripped 8 bases from V and 1 base from J, with 19 bases between. This CDR3 has 16 amino acids. The CDR3: CASERNRLAGTDTQYF. The CDR3, as DNA: TGTGCCAGCGAGAGGAACCGACTTGCTGGCACAGATACGCAGTATTTT.

The CDR3 DNA reads TGCGCCAGCAGGACAGGGGAGAATCAGCCCCAGCATTTT. Protein: CASRTGENQPQHF. The chain joins TRBV5-1 to TRBJ1-5, with 8 bases matching TRBD1. Trimming took 5 bases from V and 4 from J; bases not matched to a gene: 2. The CDR3 consists of 13 residues. CDR1 and CDR2 (germline): SGHRS, YFSETQ. The variable domain in full, completed from reference TRBV5-1 and TRBJ1-5, reads KAGVTQTPRYLIKTRGQQVTLSCSPISGHRSVSWYQQTPGQGLQFLFEYFSETQRNKGNFPGRFSGRQFSNSRSEMNVSTLELGDSALYLCASRTGENQPQHFGDGTRLSIL.

The rearrangement uses TRBV20-1 and TRBJ1-1, with 7 nucleotides matching TRBD1. V lost 0 bases, J lost 11 bases, and 3 bases stayed unmatched. This CDR3 is 11 amino acids long. Germline V gene sequence: CDR1 DFQATT, CDR2 SNEGSKA (reference sequence). CDR3 sequence (DNA): TGCAGTGCTAGAGACAGGGGGAAGGCTTTCTTT. Residues: CSARDRGKAFF.

The CDR3 bases are TGTGCCAGTAGTTTGGGACAGCGGACTGAAGCTTTCTTT. This encodes CASSLGQRTEAFF. The chain carries TRBV19 and TRBJ1-1; TRBD1 matches at 7 bases. Unmatched junction bases numbered 5, after V lost 5 bases and J lost 5 bases. This CDR3 is built from 13 residues. The germline V gene encodes CDR1 LNHDA and CDR2 SQIVND (reference sequence).

The rearrangement links TRBV15 to TRBJ1-2; 9 bases line up with TRBD1. CDR1 LNHNV and CDR2 YYDKDF come from the germline V gene (reference sequence). This CDR3 has 16 amino acids. V dropped 2 bases and J dropped 4; count of bases not matched to a gene: 8. CDR3 in DNA: TGTGCCACCAGCAGACTAACAGGGGGCTTTACCTATGGCTACACCTTC. Amino acid sequence: CATSRLTGGFTYGYTF.

This clone was observed once. The CDR3 coding sequence is TGTGCCAGCAGCTTAGACCCCAGTCCCGATACGCAGTATTTT. Translation gives CASSLDPSPDTQYF. The J gene is TRBJ2-3, the V gene TRBV7-8, with unresolved D. The CDR3 consists of 14 residues. Trimming pared 1 base from V and 6 bases from J, leaving 11 bases between. Germline values: CDR1 SGHVS, CDR2 FQNEAQ. Looking up the rest from reference TRBV7-8 and TRBJ2-3 gives the full variable domain: GAGVSQSPRYKVAKRGQDVALRCDPISGHVSLFWYQQALGQGPEFLTYFQNEAQLDKSGLPSDRFFAERPEGSVSTLKIQRTQQEDSAVYLCASSLDPSPDTQYFGPGTRLTVL.

This sequence joins TRBV10-3 and TRBJ1-2; D gene uncertain. Germline V gives CDR1 ENHRY, CDR2 SYGVKD. V was shortened by 5 bases and J by 4 bases, with 11 bases between the two germline ends. The CDR3 covers 13 residues. The CDR3 sequence: CAISPQASYGYTF. DNA for the CDR3: TGTGCCATCAGTCCCCAGGCCTCCTATGGCTACACCTTC.

The count of this clone is one. The genes are TRBV3-1 (or the pseudogene TRBV3-2) and TRBJ2-5; D uncertain. The ends were cut back, 0 bases at V and 4 bases at J, with 12 bases in the middle. This CDR3 is 15 amino acids long. Germline assignment: CDR1 LGHDT and CDR2 YNNKEL (reference sequence). This chain's CDR3 is CASSQEKLPTETQYF. CDR3 nucleotide sequence: TGTGCCAGCAGCCAAGAGAAGCTTCCTACAGAGACCCAGTACTTC.

This clone came up a few times. CDR3 nucleotide sequence: TGCAGTGCCGGGGACTTTGAGCAGTACTTC. This codes for CSAGDFEQYF. The rearrangement links TRBV20-1 to TRBJ2-7; possible D gene TRBD2, 6 bases. The CDR3 covers 10 residues. V was cut by 6 bases and J by 7 bases, with 10 bases left in between. Germline V CDR1 and CDR2: DFQATT, SNEGSKA (reference sequence).

This clone was observed a single time. One junction end disagrees with the germline gene, perhaps due to a read error. The J gene is TRBJ1-2, the V gene TRBV6-1; TRBD1 is a possible D gene (6 bases). The V gene's germline CDR1 is MNHNS and CDR2 SASEGT. CDR3 length equals 13 residues. The CDR3 protein is CASSDRTVRLSFF. CDR3 coding DNA: TGTGCCAGCAGTGATCGGACAGTGCGCCTTTCGTTCTTC.

This clone was seen a few times. The chain joins TRBV6-2 or TRBV6-3 to TRBJ2-1, with D unclear. The CDR3 runs to 11 residues. V shed 5 bases and J shed 10 bases, with 9 bases lying between them. Germline CDR1 MNHEY, CDR2 SVGEGT. CDR3 region: CASSPRLEQFF. CDR3 DNA: TGTGCCAGCAGTCCCCGACTGGAGCAGTTCTTC.

This clone has a single count. V usage is TRBV4-2 and J usage is TRBJ2-2; 7 positions match TRBD2. Germline CDR1 is LGHNA and CDR2 is YNFKEQ. The CDR3 sequence is 17 residues long. V lost 3 bases and J lost 3; bases outside the gene matches: 10. Here the CDR3 reads CASSHHSGKADTGELFF. The DNA of the CDR3 is TGTGCCAGCAGCCACCACAGCGGGAAGGCGGACACCGGGGAGCTGTTTTTT.

The CDR3 loop is CAGNRDYNEQFF. The CDR3 nucleotides read TGTGCCGGTAACAGGGACTACAATGAGCAGTTCTTC. The chain recombines TRBV2 with TRBJ2-1; TRBD1 is a possible D gene (6 bases). The CDR3 has 12 residues. V dropped 11 bases and J dropped 3 bases, with 11 bases sitting between them. Germline assignment: CDR1 SNHLY and CDR2 FYNNEI.

This chain links TRBV6-5 with TRBJ2-4, with 8 bases that match TRBD2. J lost 1 base, V lost 6 bases, and 5 bases had no gene match. The CDR3 extends over 15 amino acids. The V gene's germline CDR1 is MNHEY and CDR2 SVGAGI. The chain's CDR3 is CASRPGGLAKNIQYF. The CDR3 nucleotides are TGTGCCAGCAGGCCGGGGGGGCTGGCCAAAAACATTCAGTACTTC.

This clone turned up a few times. The V gene is TRBV28, the J gene TRBJ2-3, with TRBD1 as a possible D gene (5 bases). Trimming removed 6 bases from V and 0 bases from J, with 10 bases in between. Germline CDR1 is MDHEN and CDR2 is SYDVKM. This CDR3 comprises 14 residues. This CDR3 reads CASSPDSSTDTQYF. The CDR3 coding sequence is TGTGCCAGCAGCCCAGACAGTAGCACAGATACGCAGTATTTT.

This clone was observed many times. The chain uses TRBV13 and TRBJ2-7; a possible D gene is TRBD2 (7 bases). With 7 bases removed from V and 3 bases from J, the gap between germline ends came to 19 bases. This CDR3 contains 15 residues. Germline values: CDR1 PRHDT, CDR2 FYEKMQ (reference sequence). The CDR3 is CASTLRGRALYEQYF. Written as DNA, the CDR3 is TGTGCCAGCACCCTAAGGGGGAGGGCCCTCTACGAGCAGTACTTC.

V and J are TRBV6-2 or TRBV6-3 and TRBJ2-1; 8 bases match TRBD2. This CDR3 has 16 residues. With 4 bases clipped from V and 0 bases from J, the junction kept 5 bases outside the gene matches. Germline V CDR1 and CDR2: MNHEY, SVGEGT. CDR3 protein: CASSSRSGNSYNEQFF. In DNA, the CDR3 is TGTGCCAGCAGTTCTCGTAGCGGGAACTCCTACAATGAGCAGTTCTTC.

The chain employs TRBV18 and TRBJ1-1, with TRBD1 as a possible D gene (6 bases). CDR3 length: 15 residues. Germline CDR1 is KGHSH and CDR2 is LQKENI. Trimming pared 3 bases from V and 1 base from J, leaving 12 bases between. The CDR3 protein is CASSPAGTKNTEAFF. The CDR3 DNA reads as TGTGCCAGCTCACCCGCCGGGACAAAGAACACTGAAGCTTTCTTT.

The CDR3 nucleotides read TGTGCCAGCAGTTTATCGACAGGGGGCGCAGGAGCTTCACCCCTCCACTTT. Its translation is CASSLSTGGAGASPLHF. The chain is built from TRBV27 and TRBJ1-6; 10 bases agree with TRBD1. Unmatched junction bases numbered 8, after V lost 0 bases and J lost 9 bases. From germline, CDR1 is MNHEY and CDR2 SMNVEV (reference sequence). This CDR3 is 17 amino acids long.

V usage is TRBV2 and J usage is TRBJ2-5; TRBD1 matches 9 bases. The CDR3 spans 15 residues. The germline V gene encodes CDR1 SNHLY and CDR2 FYNNEI. The V gene end was trimmed by 3 bases and the J gene end by 7 bases; junction bases not matched to a gene: 9. This CDR3 is CASSEPGQGVGTQYF. The CDR3 bases are TGTGCCAGCAGTGAGCCGGGACAGGGAGTAGGGACCCAGTACTTC.

V and J are TRBV12-1 and TRBJ1-1; the D call TRBD1 from the table was never checked on the DNA. TRBV12-1 is labeled a pseudogene. The CDR3 is 14 residues long. The CDR3 DNA is TGTGCCAGCAGCTTTGGACAGCCGAACACTGAAGCTTTCTTT. This encodes CASSFGQPNTEAFF.

The CDR3 DNA reads as TGTGCCAGCAGCGCCCCCCGTCGACAGAGCACAGATACGCAGTATTTT. Amino acids: CASSAPRRQSTDTQYF. The chain couples TRBV9 to TRBJ2-3; TRBD1 might be the D (5 bases). The germline V gene has CDR1 SGDLS and CDR2 YYNGEE. Trimming left V 3 bases short and J 0 bases short, with 14 bases between. The CDR3 is 16 residues long.

V usage is TRBV3-1 (or the pseudogene TRBV3-2) and J usage is TRBJ2-7, with 8 bases that match TRBD1. This CDR3 has 16 residues. V dropped 6 bases and J dropped 2; count of bases not matched to a gene: 12. Looked up from germline, CDR1 is LGHDT and CDR2 is YNNKEL (reference sequence). CDR3 in DNA: TGTGCCAGCAGGCCGGAAGGGACAGGTAACCCCTACGAGCAGTACTTC. Protein product: CASRPEGTGNPYEQYF.

The chain uses TRBV19 and TRBJ1-3; D remains unclear. Germline CDR1 is LNHDA and CDR2 is SQIVND (reference sequence). CDR3 length: 17 amino acids. V lost 7 bases and J 4 bases, leaving 23 bases between the germline ends. The CDR3 nucleotides read TGTGCCAGTACAATTGACGCAACTAGGCTCGACGGAAACACCATATATTTT. This gives the protein CASTIDATRLDGNTIYF.

This clone showed up just once. For the CDR3, the DNA is TGTGCCAGCTCACCGACAGGGAACACTGAAGCTTTCTTT. This gives the protein CASSPTGNTEAFF. The chain carries TRBV18 and TRBJ1-1; tentative D call: TRBD1 (6 bases). V lost 3 bases and J 1 base, leaving 6 bases between the germline ends. The CDR3 consists of 13 residues. CDR1 is KGHSH, CDR2 LQKENI, per germline.

In this sample, this clone turned up a few times. This chain links TRBV7-2 with TRBJ1-5, with D hard to call. CDR1 is SGHTA, CDR2 FQGNSA, per germline. Trimming left V 1 base short and J 4 bases short, with 11 bases between. The CDR3 length is 15 residues. The CDR3 here is CASSLVGNGNQPQHF. DNA of the CDR3: TGTGCCAGCAGCTTAGTTGGCAACGGGAATCAGCCCCAGCATTTT.

The J gene is TRBJ1-2, the V gene TRBV6-5; D gene uncertain. This CDR3 contains 14 residues. Germline loops: CDR1 MNHEY, CDR2 SVGAGI. V was clipped by 8 bases and J by 0 bases, with 13 bases between them. In DNA, the CDR3 is TGTGCCAGCGAGTTGGAGGGCTCTAACTATGGCTACACCTTC. This codes for CASELEGSNYGYTF.

The chain couples TRBV5-1 to TRBJ1-1, with TRBD1 matching 7 bases. This CDR3 is 17 amino acids long. The germline V gene has CDR1 SGHRS and CDR2 YFSETQ. Trimming at V came to 4 bases and at J to 4 bases, leaving 16 bases not matched to a gene. In DNA, the CDR3 is TGCGCCAGCAGCCGGCGACAGGGCTCACGTGAGCCCACTGAAGCTTTCTTT. Its translation: CASSRRQGSREPTEAFF. Using reference TRBV5-1 and TRBJ1-1 for the parts outside the CDR3, the full variable domain is KAGVTQTPRYLIKTRGQQVTLSCSPISGHRSVSWYQQTPGQGLQFLFEYFSETQRNKGNFPGRFSGRQFSNSRSEMNVSTLELGDSALYLCASSRRQGSREPTEAFFGQGTRLTVV.

The V gene is TRBV9, the J gene TRBJ1-2; D is uncertain. The CDR3 extends over 14 amino acids. In germline, CDR1 is SGDLS, CDR2 YYNGEE. Trimming stripped 4 bases from V and 2 bases from J, with 12 bases between. CDR3 residues: CASSLWTGNYGYTF. The CDR3 coding sequence is TGTGCCAGCAGCCTTTGGACGGGAAACTATGGCTACACCTTC.

The V and J genes are TRBV7-2 and TRBJ2-1; 11 positions match TRBD2. The length of the CDR3 is 14 residues. With V trimmed by 5 bases and J by 6 bases, 3 bases remained unmatched. Germline assignment: CDR1 SGHTA and CDR2 FQGNSA. This CDR3 reads CASSVGLAVNEQFF. The CDR3 nucleotides are TGTGCCAGCAGCGTGGGACTAGCGGTCAATGAGCAGTTCTTC.

This clone has a single count. This chain connects TRBV14 to TRBJ2-1, with 12 bases identical to TRBD2. The CDR3 is 14 residues long. V lost 4 bases and J lost 9; bases outside the gene matches: 4. Looked up from germline, CDR1 is SGHDN and CDR2 is FVKESK. The CDR3 loop reads CASSRTSGASEQFF. CDR3 nucleotides: TGTGCCAGCAGCCGGACTAGCGGGGCATCTGAGCAGTTCTTC.

This clone was found a few times. The chain links TRBV7-2 to TRBJ2-1; TRBD2 matches 8 bases. V gave up 7 bases and J gave up 0 bases; unmatched junction bases: 5. Per the germline V gene, CDR1 is SGHTA and CDR2 is FQGNSA. The length of the CDR3 is 15 residues. In nucleotides, the CDR3 is TGTGCCAGCACCCCAGCGGGGGTCTCCTACAATGAGCAGTTCTTC. This gives the protein CASTPAGVSYNEQFF.